One and the same sample provided the 15 T cell receptor beta chains below, sequenced in a study of shared clonotypes between healthy human individuals. Naive CD8 cells lacked CD45RO and underwent positive selection for CCR7, leaving out terminally differentiated effector memory CD45RA+ cells. The data were produced by immunoSEQ multiplex PCR, yet TCRdb's version contains in-frame clones alone and is incomplete. The data contain around 650,000 clones, approximately 96% of them singletons. Sequencing input: naive CD8+ T cells sorted from blood. These receptors all stem from a woman in her twenties or thirties in good health.

A single count supports this clone. The identical CDR3 is also encoded by other nucleotide sequences in the sample. The chain is built from TRBV7-9 and TRBJ2-1; D uncertain. Trimming removed 1 base at V and 6 bases at J, with 7 bases between. CDR3 length: 13 residues. Germline V CDR1 and CDR2: SEHNR, FQNEAQ (reference sequence). The CDR3 sequence: CASSLGLLNEQFF. The CDR3 DNA reads TGTGCCAGCAGCTTAGGTTTGCTCAATGAGCAGTTCTTC.

Only one count was recorded for this clone. The J gene is TRBJ2-7, the V gene TRBV4-1; 8 nucleotides match TRBD1. The trim removed 6 bases at V and 5 bases at J, leaving 9 bases unmatched. Germline values: CDR1 MGHRA, CDR2 YSYEKL. The CDR3 is 14 amino acids. Here the CDR3 reads CASSPGTGLHEQYF. Here the CDR3 DNA reads TGCGCCAGCAGTCCCGGGACAGGTCTGCACGAGCAGTACTTC.

The chain is built from TRBV28 and TRBJ2-1, with 9 bases lining up with TRBD1. J was trimmed by 5 bases and V by 5 bases; bases with no gene match: 7. The CDR3 runs 15 residues. The germline V gene encodes CDR1 MDHEN and CDR2 SYDVKM. CDR3 protein: CASSRTGTGHNEQFF. CDR3 coding DNA: TGTGCCAGCAGTCGGACCGGGACAGGGCACAATGAGCAGTTCTTC.

The chain employs TRBV11-2 and TRBJ1-1; D remains ambiguous. CDR3 length equals 16 residues. Germline V lookup: CDR1 SGHAT, CDR2 FQNNGV. Between the trimmed V and J ends, which lost 6 bases and 0 bases, there was a span of 17 bases. The CDR3: CASRLGQLMMNTEAFF. The CDR3 DNA reads TGTGCCAGCAGACTGGGCCAGCTGATGATGAACACTGAAGCTTTCTTT.

This clone was recorded only once. The chain uses TRBV7-8 and TRBJ2-5; D remains unclear. This CDR3 spans 15 amino acids. Trimming took 0 bases from V and 4 from J, leaving 12 bases between them. CDR1 is SGHVS, CDR2 FQNEAQ, per germline. The CDR3: CASSLAQWGTETQYF. For the CDR3, the DNA is TGTGCCAGCAGCTTAGCGCAATGGGGAACAGAGACCCAGTACTTC.

The rearrangement links TRBV7-9 to TRBJ2-5; D unresolved. V lost 2 bases to trimming and J lost 4 bases, with 20 bases between them. CDR1 and CDR2 (germline): SEHNR, FQNEAQ (reference sequence). This CDR3 contains 17 residues. The CDR3 bases are TGTGCCAGCAGCTTACCATCGGTCCCCAGCCCTCCAGAGACCCAGTACTTC. Protein product: CASSLPSVPSPPETQYF.

The chain couples TRBV7-9 to TRBJ2-7, with TRBD2 matching 7 bases. The CDR3 runs 17 residues. The germline gives CDR1 SEHNR, CDR2 FQNEAQ (reference sequence). The trim removed 4 bases at V and 3 bases at J, leaving 15 bases unmatched. CDR3: CASSSPFVSSGHYEQYF. CDR3 sequence (DNA): TGTGCCAGCAGCTCCCCCTTTGTGTCTAGCGGCCACTACGAGCAGTACTTC.

The chain combines TRBV7-6 with TRBJ2-3; 9 bases agree with TRBD2. Germline CDR1 and CDR2: SGHVS and FNYEAQ. Unmatched junction bases numbered 17, after V lost 5 bases and J lost 2 bases. The length of the CDR3 is 19 residues. The chain's CDR3 is CASSEGFGSGRSHTDTQYF. CDR3 nucleotides: TGTGCCAGCAGCGAAGGGTTCGGGAGCGGGAGGTCTCACACAGATACGCAGTATTTT.

This chain uses TRBV27 with TRBJ2-3, with 12 nucleotides matching TRBD2. In germline, CDR1 is MNHEY, CDR2 SMNVEV (reference sequence). The CDR3 is 16 amino acids. The V and J ends lost 5 bases and 5 bases, in that order; junction bases with no gene match: 8. DNA for the CDR3: TGTGCCAGCAGTGACCGACTAGCGGGAGAGGAAGATACGCAGTATTTT. This codes for CASSDRLAGEEDTQYF.

In regard to this clone: Within the sample, other DNA sequences also encode this same CDR3. The CDR3 spells CASSIGREQFF. The CDR3, as DNA: TGTGCCAGTAGTATAGGACGGGAGCAGTTCTTC. The rearrangement uses TRBV19 and TRBJ2-1; D is undetermined. Germline CDR1 and CDR2: LNHDA and SQIVND (reference sequence). Deletions cut 1 base from V and 10 bases from J, with 5 bases between. This CDR3 has 11 amino acids. The complete variable domain, with remaining parts taken from reference TRBV19 and TRBJ2-1, reads DGGITQSPKYLFRKEGQNVTLSCEQNLNHDAMYWYRQDPGQGLRLIYYSQIVNDFQKGDIAEGYSVSREKKESFPLTVTSAQKNPTAFYLCASSIGREQFFGPGTRLTVL.

The chain uses TRBV11-2 and TRBJ1-2; TRBD1 aligns across 7 bases. The CDR3 length is 13 residues. V gave up 3 bases and J gave up 5 bases; unmatched junction bases: 3. CDR1 and CDR2 from the germline V gene are SGHAT and FQNNGV. This CDR3 is CASSFDRDYGYTF. For the CDR3, the DNA is TGTGCCAGCAGCTTTGACAGGGATTATGGCTACACCTTC.

The V call is TRBV7-8, the J call TRBJ1-5; no clear D. CDR3 length: 17 residues. Trimming took 1 base from V and 0 from J, leaving 13 bases between them. Germline lookup yields CDR1 SGHVS and CDR2 FQNEAQ. The CDR3 loop reads CASSLGFEENSNQPQHF. As DNA, the CDR3 is TGTGCCAGCAGCTTAGGTTTCGAGGAGAATAGCAATCAGCCCCAGCATTTT.

This chain links TRBV27 with TRBJ2-4, with TRBD1 identical over 8 bases. J gave up 6 bases and V 6 bases, and 4 bases lay outside the gene matches. The CDR3 contains 13 residues. The germline V gene has CDR1 MNHEY and CDR2 SMNVEV (reference sequence). The CDR3 loop reads CASSTDRVNIQYF. The DNA for the CDR3 is TGTGCCAGCAGCACGGACAGGGTAAACATTCAGTACTTC.

V gene TRBV27 combines with J gene TRBJ1-5; 10 nucleotides align to TRBD1. The germline V gene encodes CDR1 MNHEY and CDR2 SMNVEV (reference sequence). The CDR3 loop spans 16 amino acids. With V trimmed by 2 bases and J by 4 bases, 5 bases remained unmatched. CDR3 region: CASSLVPGQGNQPQHF. The CDR3 nucleotides are TGTGCCAGCAGTTTAGTACCGGGACAGGGGAATCAGCCCCAGCATTTT.

The chain is built from TRBV27 and TRBJ1-1; 7 bases line up with TRBD1. Germline values: CDR1 MNHEY, CDR2 SMNVEV (reference sequence). The CDR3 length is 15 residues. V was clipped by 3 bases and J by 5 bases; unmatched bases: 9. The CDR3 DNA reads TGTGCCAGCAGTTTTCTACAGGGGCTAGGGACTGAAGCTTTCTTT. Translation gives CASSFLQGLGTEAFF.